This is a list of T cell receptor beta chains from one sample in a study of human CD4 T cells and Enterobacteriaceae. Only in-frame clones appear in the TCRdb table, and some are missing; sequencing was by immunoSEQ multiplex PCR. This table holds approximately 26,000 clones, 80% to 90% found once. The sample was memory CD4+ T cells from blood. The receptors were sampled from a human donor in good health. Each CDR3 is given with its conserved first and last residue. D genes are given only for firm matches. Size values are once, few and many counts, or a class for expanded clones, and some rows have none.

V gene	clone size	D gene	J gene	CDR3 DNA	CDR3 protein
TRBV2	-	-	TRBJ2-7	TGTGCCAGCAGTGGAAGGGGCTTTAGCTACGAGCAGTACTTC	CASSGRGFSYEQYF
TRBV19	-	TRBD2	TRBJ2-5	TGTGCCAGTAGAGAGGGCTCTCCGGGACTAGCGGGAGGGGAGACCCAGTACTTC	CASREGSPGLAGGETQYF
TRBV5-1	-	TRBD2	TRBJ2-1	TGCGCCAGTGGGACTAGCGGGAGATACAATGAGCAGTTCTTC	CASGTSGRYNEQFF
TRBV29-1	-	-	TRBJ1-5	TGCAGCGTTGTGTGGGGTAGCAATCAGCCCCAGCATTTT	CSVVWGSNQPQHF
TRBV4-1	few	TRBD2	TRBJ2-5	TGCGCCAGCAGCCATCCAGGGGGACTAGCGGGGGCCCTCCAAGAGACCCAGTACTTC	CASSHPGGLAGALQETQYF
TRBV5-6	once	-	TRBJ2-4	TGTGCCAGCAGCTTGTGGGGGGCCAAAAACATTCAGTACTTC	CASSLWGAKNIQYF
TRBV1	-	-	TRBJ1-5	TGCACCAGCAGCCCTCGGGACAGGGGGAGCAATCAGCCCCAGCATTTT	CTSSPRDRGSNQPQHF
TRBV25-1	once	-	TRBJ2-1	TGTGCCAGCAGTGCCAGGGAAGATGAGCAGTTCTTC	CASSAREDEQFF
TRBV7-3	once	TRBD2	TRBJ2-5	TGTGCCAGCAGTTCGGGACTAGCCCTCACAGGGACCCAGTACTTC	CASSSGLALTGTQYF
TRBV7-9	-	-	TRBJ2-3	TGTGCCAGCAGCTCCCGCAAGTGGTGGGAGAGGACAGATACGCAGTATTTT	CASSSRKWWERTDTQYF
TRBV11-2	-	-	TRBJ2-7	TGTGCCAGCAGCTTAATCTCTTTACAGGGCTCTCTGCACGAGCAGTACTTC	CASSLISLQGSLHEQYF